Described below is a single T cell receptor beta chain sequence and its context. Its specificity is not known. The data belong to a study of cytomegalovirus exposure and HLA in healthy donors. The PCR ran on 60 Vbeta and 13 Jbeta primers. Here immunoSEQ multiplex PCR was the method, and the copy in TCRdb shows in-frame clones only, minus some. The sample lists 120,000 or so clones, approximately 80% occurring once. Study-level points and caveats: Reports indicate that TCR beta sequences accurately predicted the HLA-A and HLA-B alleles of most subjects. 164 TCR beta chains were listed as cytomegalovirus-associated. Most TCR sequences proved rare, with some public TCRs found in many donors.

Germline V gene data show CDR1 as SGHNT and CDR2 as YENEEA. The length of the CDR3 is 14 residues. The junction had 8 bases not matched to a gene; V was cut back by 5 bases and J by 9 bases. This TCR came from a young man in good health and CMV-seronegative. J is TRBJ2-1 and V is TRBV11-3; 9 bases are shared with TRBD2. The sample taken for sequencing was PBMCs. The CDR3 reads CASSPSSGIGEQFF. The DNA for the CDR3 is TGTGCCAGCAGCCCCTCTAGCGGGATTGGTGAGCAGTTCTTC.